This T cell receptor (beta chain) was sequenced in a study of cytomegalovirus exposure and HLA in healthy donors. Study at large: In an earlier analysis, almost 120 million unique TCR beta sequences were found from 150 million to 200 million T cells. Notes on the study in general: Further analysis was carried out later, and it showed several of the most significant clusters appearing linked to common viral pathogens. One cluster of highly shared sequence variants probably arose as a sequencing artifact. A previous analysis found most TCR beta V segments productive roughly 87% or roughly 30% of the time.

The PCR contained 60 Vbeta and 13 Jbeta primers. TCRdb's table, derived via immunoSEQ multiplex PCR, lists solely in-frame clones and lacks some. The sample spans tens of thousands of clones; the ten largest clones claim 2.5% to 3.5%. Details on this clone: Its target is unknown.

The sequencing sample was made of PBMCs. This clonotype was obtained from a woman in her 30s in good health and CMV-seropositive.

The CDR3 loop reads CASSLDSYGYTF. The CDR3, as DNA: TGTGCCAGCAGCTTAGACAGCTATGGCTACACCTTC. The V gene is TRBV7-2, the J gene TRBJ1-2; unclear D gene. Germline V gene data show CDR1 as SGHTA and CDR2 as FQGNSA. This CDR3 has 12 amino acids. V was pared by 1 base and J by 4 bases, with 4 bases between.